The T cell receptor (beta chain) described here comes from a study of control samples from healthy donors and cancer patients. This CDR3 has 14 residues. J gave up 2 bases and V 10 bases, and 8 bases lay outside the gene matches. Germline V lookup: CDR1 SNHLY, CDR2 FYNNEI. Produced via immunoSEQ multiplex PCR; TCRdb's table is partial and in-frame only. In the table there are roughly 170,000 clones, almost 90% of which are singletons. The source of this sequence is a woman aged 25 to 39 in good health. The rearrangement uses TRBV2 and TRBJ1-5; 7 bases agree with TRBD1. The sample consisted of blood. This CDR3 is CATQTGNGNQPQHF. CDR3 DNA sequence: TGTGCCACTCAGACAGGGAATGGCAATCAGCCCCAGCATTTT.